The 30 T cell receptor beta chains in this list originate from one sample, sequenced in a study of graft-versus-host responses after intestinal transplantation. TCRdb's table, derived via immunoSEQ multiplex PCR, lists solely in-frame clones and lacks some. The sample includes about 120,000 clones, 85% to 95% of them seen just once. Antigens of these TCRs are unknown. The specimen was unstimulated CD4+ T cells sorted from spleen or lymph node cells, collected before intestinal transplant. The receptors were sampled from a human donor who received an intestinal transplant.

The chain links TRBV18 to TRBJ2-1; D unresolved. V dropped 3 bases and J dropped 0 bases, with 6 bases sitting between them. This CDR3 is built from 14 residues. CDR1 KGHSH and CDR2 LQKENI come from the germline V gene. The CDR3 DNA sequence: TGTGCCAGCTCACCGGAGAGCTCCTACAATGAGCAGTTCTTC. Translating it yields CASSPESSYNEQFF. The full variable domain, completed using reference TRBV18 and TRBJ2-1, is NAGVMQNPRHLVRRRGQEARLRCSPMKGHSHVYWYRQLPEEGLKFMVYLQKENIIDESGMPKERFSAEFPKEGPSILRIQQVVRGDSAAYFCASSPESSYNEQFFGPGTRLTVL.

This CDR3 is CAWSIKRGGTGELFF. The CDR3 nucleotides are TGTGCCTGGAGTATTAAGCGGGGGGGGACCGGGGAGCTGTTTTTT. The gene calls are TRBV30 and TRBJ2-2; 10 bases agree with TRBD2. The CDR3 totals 15 residues. Germline V gene data show CDR1 as GTSNPN and CDR2 as SVGIG (reference sequence). V gave up 2 bases and J gave up 5 bases; unmatched junction bases: 5.

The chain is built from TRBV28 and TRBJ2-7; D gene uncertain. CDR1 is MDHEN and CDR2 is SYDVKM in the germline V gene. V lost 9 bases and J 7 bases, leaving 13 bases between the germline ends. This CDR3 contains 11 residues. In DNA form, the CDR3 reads TGTGCCAGTTCAGGATTGGGGGAGCAGTACTTC. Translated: CASSGLGEQYF.

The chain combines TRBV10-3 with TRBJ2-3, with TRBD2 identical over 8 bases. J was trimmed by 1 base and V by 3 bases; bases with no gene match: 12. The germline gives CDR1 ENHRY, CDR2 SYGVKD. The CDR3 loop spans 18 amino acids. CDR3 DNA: TGTGCCATCAGTGATGGATTTTTACGGGAGGGCCGCACAGATACGCAGTATTTT. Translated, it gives CAISDGFLREGRTDTQYF.

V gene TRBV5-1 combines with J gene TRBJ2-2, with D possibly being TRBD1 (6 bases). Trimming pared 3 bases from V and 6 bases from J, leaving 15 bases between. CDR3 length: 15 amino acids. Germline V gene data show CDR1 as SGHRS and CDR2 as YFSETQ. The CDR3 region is CASSSLGARAGELFF. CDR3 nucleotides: TGCGCCAGCAGCTCGTTGGGGGCTAGAGCCGGGGAGCTGTTTTTT. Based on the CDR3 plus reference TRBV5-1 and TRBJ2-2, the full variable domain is KAGVTQTPRYLIKTRGQQVTLSCSPISGHRSVSWYQQTPGQGLQFLFEYFSETQRNKGNFPGRFSGRQFSNSRSEMNVSTLELGDSALYLCASSSLGARAGELFFGEGSRLTVL.

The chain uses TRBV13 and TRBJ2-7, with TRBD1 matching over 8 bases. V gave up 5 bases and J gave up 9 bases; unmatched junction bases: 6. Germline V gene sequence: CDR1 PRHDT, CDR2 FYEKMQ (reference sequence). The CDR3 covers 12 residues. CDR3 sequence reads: CASSVIRGLQYF. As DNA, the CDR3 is TGTGCCAGCAGCGTAATCAGGGGGCTGCAGTACTTC.

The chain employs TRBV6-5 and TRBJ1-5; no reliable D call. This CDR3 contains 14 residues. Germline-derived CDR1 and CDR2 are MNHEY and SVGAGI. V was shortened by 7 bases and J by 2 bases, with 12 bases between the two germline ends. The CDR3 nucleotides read TGTGCCAGCAAGTGGTTTTTGGGCAATCAGCCCCAGCATTTT. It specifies CASKWFLGNQPQHF.

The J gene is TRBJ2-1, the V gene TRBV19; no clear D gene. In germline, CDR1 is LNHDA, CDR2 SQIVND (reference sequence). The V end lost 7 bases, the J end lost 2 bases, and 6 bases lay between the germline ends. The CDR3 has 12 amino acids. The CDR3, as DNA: TGTGCCAGTACGGGCCCCTACAATGAGCAGTTCTTC. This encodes CASTGPYNEQFF.

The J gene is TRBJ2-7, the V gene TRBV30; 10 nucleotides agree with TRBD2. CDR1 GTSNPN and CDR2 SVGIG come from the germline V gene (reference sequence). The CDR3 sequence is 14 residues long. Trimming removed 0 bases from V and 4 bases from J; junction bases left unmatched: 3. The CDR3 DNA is TGTGCCTGGAGTGTGAGCGGGAGGGCGTACGAGCAGTACTTC. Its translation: CAWSVSGRAYEQYF.

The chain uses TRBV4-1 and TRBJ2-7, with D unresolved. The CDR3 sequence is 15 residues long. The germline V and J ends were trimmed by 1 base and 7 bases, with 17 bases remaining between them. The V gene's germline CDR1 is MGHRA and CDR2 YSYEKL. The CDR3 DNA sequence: TGCGCCAGCAGCCAAGTACCGGGCCCCTTGCGGGAGCAGTACTTC. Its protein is CASSQVPGPLREQYF.

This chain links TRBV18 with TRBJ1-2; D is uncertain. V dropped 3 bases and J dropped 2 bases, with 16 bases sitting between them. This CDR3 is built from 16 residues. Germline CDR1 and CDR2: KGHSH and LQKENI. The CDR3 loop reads CASSPVDWRLNYGYTF. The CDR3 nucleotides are TGTGCCAGCTCACCCGTCGATTGGCGGCTGAACTATGGCTACACCTTC.

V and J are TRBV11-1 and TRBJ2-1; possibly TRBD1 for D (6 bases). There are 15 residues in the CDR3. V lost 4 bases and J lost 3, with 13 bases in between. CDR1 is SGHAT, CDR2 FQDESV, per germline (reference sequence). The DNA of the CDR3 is TGTGCCAGCAGCTCTACACAGGGTTACTACAATGAGCAGTTCTTC. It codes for CASSSTQGYYNEQFF.

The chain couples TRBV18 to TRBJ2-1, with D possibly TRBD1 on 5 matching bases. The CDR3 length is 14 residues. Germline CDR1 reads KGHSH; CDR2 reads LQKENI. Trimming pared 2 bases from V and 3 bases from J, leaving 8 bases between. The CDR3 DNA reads TGTGCCAGCTCACCAGACAGATACTACAATGAGCAGTTCTTC. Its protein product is CASSPDRYYNEQFF.

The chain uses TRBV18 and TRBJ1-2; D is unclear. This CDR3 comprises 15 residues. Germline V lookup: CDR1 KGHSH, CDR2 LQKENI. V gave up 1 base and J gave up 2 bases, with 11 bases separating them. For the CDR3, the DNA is TGTGCCAGCTCACCACGGGCCCTGGGAAACTATGGCTACACCTTC. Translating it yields CASSPRALGNYGYTF.

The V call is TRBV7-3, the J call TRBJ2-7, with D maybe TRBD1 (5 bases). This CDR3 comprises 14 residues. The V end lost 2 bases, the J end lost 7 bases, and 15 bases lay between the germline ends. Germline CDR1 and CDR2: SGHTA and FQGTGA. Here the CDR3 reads CASSLDRSLGEQYF. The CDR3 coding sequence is TGTGCCAGCAGCTTAGACAGATCGCTGGGGGAGCAGTACTTC.

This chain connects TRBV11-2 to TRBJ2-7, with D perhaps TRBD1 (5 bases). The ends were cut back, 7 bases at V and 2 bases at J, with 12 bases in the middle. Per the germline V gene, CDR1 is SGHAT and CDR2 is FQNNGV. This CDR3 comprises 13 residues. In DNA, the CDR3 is TGTGCCAGCAACCCGCTGGGGCCCTACGAGCAGTACTTC. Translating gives CASNPLGPYEQYF.

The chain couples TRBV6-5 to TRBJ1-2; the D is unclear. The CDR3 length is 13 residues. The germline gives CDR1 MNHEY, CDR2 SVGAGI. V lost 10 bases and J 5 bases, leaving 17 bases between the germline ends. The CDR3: CATSVMAAYGYTF. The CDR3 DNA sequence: TGTGCCACTTCTGTGATGGCCGCTTATGGCTACACCTTC.

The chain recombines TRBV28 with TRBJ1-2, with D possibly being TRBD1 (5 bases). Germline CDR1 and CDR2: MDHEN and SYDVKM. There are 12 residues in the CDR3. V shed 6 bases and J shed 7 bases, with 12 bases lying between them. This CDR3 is CASRTTGAGYTF. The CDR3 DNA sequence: TGTGCCAGCAGGACAACCGGGGCTGGCTACACCTTC.

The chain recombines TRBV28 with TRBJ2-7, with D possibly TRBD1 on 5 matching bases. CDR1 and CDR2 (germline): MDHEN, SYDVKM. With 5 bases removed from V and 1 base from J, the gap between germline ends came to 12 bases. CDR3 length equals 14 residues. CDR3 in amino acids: CASSHSSGSYEQYF. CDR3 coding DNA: TGTGCCAGCAGTCACTCCTCAGGGTCCTACGAGCAGTACTTC.

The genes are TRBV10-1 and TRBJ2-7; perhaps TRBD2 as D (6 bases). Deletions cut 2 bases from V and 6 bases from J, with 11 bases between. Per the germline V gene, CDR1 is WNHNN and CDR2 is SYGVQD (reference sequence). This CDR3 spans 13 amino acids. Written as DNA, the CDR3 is TGCGCCAGCAGTGAGGACCGGAGGGGCGAGCAGTACTTC. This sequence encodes CASSEDRRGEQYF.

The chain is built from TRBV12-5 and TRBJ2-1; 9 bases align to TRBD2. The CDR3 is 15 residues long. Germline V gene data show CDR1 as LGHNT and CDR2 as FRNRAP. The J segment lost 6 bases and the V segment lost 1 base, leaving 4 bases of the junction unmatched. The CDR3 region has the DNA TGTGCTAGTGGTTTGGGTAGCGGGAGTGGCAATGAGCAGTTCTTC. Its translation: CASGLGSGSGNEQFF.

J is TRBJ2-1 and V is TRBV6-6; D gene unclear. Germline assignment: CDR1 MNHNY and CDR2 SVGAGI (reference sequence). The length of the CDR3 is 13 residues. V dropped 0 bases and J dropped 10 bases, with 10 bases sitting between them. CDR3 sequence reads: CASSYSPDPEQFF. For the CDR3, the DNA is TGTGCCAGCAGTTACTCGCCGGACCCCGAGCAGTTCTTC.

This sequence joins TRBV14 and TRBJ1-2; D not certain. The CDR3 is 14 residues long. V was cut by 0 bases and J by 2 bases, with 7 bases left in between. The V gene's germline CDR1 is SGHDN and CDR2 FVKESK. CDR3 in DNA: TGTGCCAGCAGCCAAGAGTACAGAAACTATGGCTACACCTTC. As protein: CASSQEYRNYGYTF.

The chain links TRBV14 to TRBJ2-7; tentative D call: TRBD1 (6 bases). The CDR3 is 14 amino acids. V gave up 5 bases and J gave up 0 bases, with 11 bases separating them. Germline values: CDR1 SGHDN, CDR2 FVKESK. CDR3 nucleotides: TGTGCCAGCAGCGCAAGGGGGAGCTCCTACGAGCAGTACTTC. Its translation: CASSARGSSYEQYF.

The CDR3 protein is CASSVAGEETQYF. CDR3 bases: TGTGCCAGCAGTGTTGCGGGGGAAGAGACCCAGTACTTC. The chain recombines TRBV11-2 with TRBJ2-5; 7 bases align to TRBD2. The CDR3 has 13 residues. Germline values: CDR1 SGHAT, CDR2 FQNNGV. The ends lost 6 bases at V and 3 bases at J; junction bases unmatched: 4.

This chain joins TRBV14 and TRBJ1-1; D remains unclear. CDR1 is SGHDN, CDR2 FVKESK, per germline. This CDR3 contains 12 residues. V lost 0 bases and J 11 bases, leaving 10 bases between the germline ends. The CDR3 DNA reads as TGTGCCAGCAGCCAAGAGATGGGTGGGGCTTTCTTT. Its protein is CASSQEMGGAFF.

The DNA of the CDR3 is TGCGCCAGCAGTGAGGGGGACAGGGGATACACAGATACGCAGTATTTT. Translating gives CASSEGDRGYTDTQYF. The chain joins TRBV10-2 to TRBJ2-3; 10 bases are a match to TRBD1. The V segment lost 2 bases and the J segment 2 bases; nucleotides outside the gene matches: 4. Germline V gene data show CDR1 as WSHSY and CDR2 as SAAADI. This CDR3 region has 16 residues.

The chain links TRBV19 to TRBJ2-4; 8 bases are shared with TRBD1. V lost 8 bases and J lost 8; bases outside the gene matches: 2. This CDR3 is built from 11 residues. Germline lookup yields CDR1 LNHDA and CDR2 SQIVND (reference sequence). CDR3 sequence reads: CASGQGYIQYF. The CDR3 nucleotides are TGTGCCAGTGGACAGGGATACATTCAGTACTTC.

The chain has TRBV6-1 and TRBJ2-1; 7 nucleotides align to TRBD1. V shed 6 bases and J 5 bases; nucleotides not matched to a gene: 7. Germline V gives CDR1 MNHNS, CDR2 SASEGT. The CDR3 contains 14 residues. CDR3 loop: CASSRRDSDNEQFF. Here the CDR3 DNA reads TGTGCCAGCAGCCGACGGGACAGCGACAATGAGCAGTTCTTC.

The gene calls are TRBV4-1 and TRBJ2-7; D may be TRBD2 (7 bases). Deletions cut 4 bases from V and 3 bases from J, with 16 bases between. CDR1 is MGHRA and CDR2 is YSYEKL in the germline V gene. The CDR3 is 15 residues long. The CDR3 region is CASSLNGGAIYEQYF. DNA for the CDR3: TGCGCCAGCAGCCTTAATGGGGGGGCTATCTACGAGCAGTACTTC.